The 26 T cell receptor beta chains listed next were all sequenced from one sample in a study of beta chain features in type 1 diabetes. The investigators reverse transcribed all of the isolated RNA, so they sequenced expressed TCRB transcripts. Some clones are missing from TCRdb's copy, which holds only in-frame ones; the method was immunoSEQ multiplex PCR. The data show approximately 340,000 clones, about 14% seen once. Sequenced sample: naive CD4+ T cells from blood. The receptors stem from a woman under 30 in good health.

The table lists this clone with a few counts. V is TRBV28 and J is TRBJ2-4; D is unresolved. This CDR3 is 13 amino acids long. CDR1 MDHEN and CDR2 SYDVKM come from the germline V gene. V lost 6 bases to trimming and J lost 1 base, with 7 bases between them. CDR3 sequence reads: CASREDAKNIQYF. The DNA for the CDR3 is TGTGCCAGCAGAGAGGATGCCAAAAACATTCAGTACTTC.

The chain has TRBV7-3 and TRBJ2-3; 14 bases map to TRBD2. Losses at the gene ends were 2 bases for V and 2 bases for J; bases not matched to a gene: 3. CDR3 length equals 17 residues. Germline assignment: CDR1 SGHTA and CDR2 FQGTGA. CDR3 sequence: CASSLPGLAGVTDTQYF. CDR3 nucleotides: TGTGCCAGCAGCTTACCGGGACTAGCGGGAGTCACAGATACGCAGTATTTT.

This clone was seen a few times. The chain combines TRBV25-1 with TRBJ2-7; no definite D call. Germline CDR1 MGHDK, CDR2 SYGVNS. This CDR3 has 12 residues. V was shortened by 6 bases and J by 1 base, with 7 bases between the two germline ends. The chain's CDR3 is CASSGFSYEQYF. CDR3 bases: TGTGCCAGCAGCGGGTTTTCCTACGAGCAGTACTTC.

The chain combines TRBV30 with TRBJ2-1; TRBD2 agrees at 11 bases. The V and J ends lost 2 bases and 1 base, in that order; junction bases with no gene match: 10. Germline assignment: CDR1 GTSNPN and CDR2 SVGIG (reference sequence). This CDR3 is 18 amino acids long. In DNA form, the CDR3 reads TGTGCCTGGAGTTCGGTAGCGGGAGGGGGGGGGTCCTACAATGAGCAGTTCTTC. Its translation: CAWSSVAGGGGSYNEQFF.

This chain connects TRBV4-3 to TRBJ2-1; 10 nucleotides align to TRBD2. The germline V gene encodes CDR1 LGHNA and CDR2 YSLEER. CDR3 length equals 17 residues. After removal of 2 bases from V and 2 bases from J, the junction contained 6 bases not matched to a gene. CDR3 DNA sequence: TGCGCCAGCAGCCAAACTTCAGCGGGAGGGCCCTACAATGAGCAGTTCTTC. This gives the protein CASSQTSAGGPYNEQFF.

The chain joins TRBV6-6 to TRBJ2-7, with 10 nucleotides matching TRBD1. The CDR3 sequence is 14 residues long. The V gene's germline CDR1 is MNHNY and CDR2 SVGAGI (reference sequence). With V trimmed by 6 bases and J by 4 bases, 6 bases remained unmatched. CDR3 in amino acids: CASSTPGQGYEQYF. Here the CDR3 DNA reads TGTGCCAGCAGCACACCGGGACAGGGGTACGAGCAGTACTTC.

This sequence joins TRBV7-2 and TRBJ1-1; D unresolved. The germline V gene encodes CDR1 SGHTA and CDR2 FQGNSA. Trimming pared 2 bases from V and 2 bases from J, leaving 9 bases between. The CDR3 sequence is 14 residues long. Written as DNA, the CDR3 is TGTGCCAGCAGCTTAAGCTCGATTAACACTGAAGCTTTCTTT. Amino acids: CASSLSSINTEAFF.

The chain joins TRBV12-5 to TRBJ2-1; 12 bases are a match to TRBD2. The CDR3 has 16 residues. The V segment lost 2 bases and the J segment 5 bases; nucleotides outside the gene matches: 4. CDR1 LGHNT and CDR2 FRNRAP come from the germline V gene. CDR3 nucleotides: TGTGCTAGTGGTTTGTGGGGACTAGCGGGTCACAATGAGCAGTTCTTC. This sequence encodes CASGLWGLAGHNEQFF.

Only a few counts were recorded for this clone. V is TRBV18 and J is TRBJ2-7, with 8 bases that match TRBD2. The junction had 6 bases not matched to a gene; V was cut back by 0 bases and J by 2 bases. Germline CDR1 is KGHSH and CDR2 is LQKENI. This CDR3 has 16 residues. The CDR3 reads CASSPPTAGAPYEQYF. Written as DNA, the CDR3 is TGTGCCAGCTCACCACCGACAGCGGGAGCCCCCTACGAGCAGTACTTC.

In this sample, this clone turned up a few times. The chain carries TRBV4-1 and TRBJ2-1; the match to TRBD2 covers 9 bases. Trimming removed 0 bases from V and 4 bases from J; junction bases left unmatched: 7. CDR1 and CDR2 from the germline V gene are MGHRA and YSYEKL. The CDR3 covers 17 residues. CDR3 sequence (DNA): TGCGCCAGCAGCCAAGACGCGTGGCTAGCGGGGTACAATGAGCAGTTCTTC. Protein sequence: CASSQDAWLAGYNEQFF.

A few counts support this clone. The gene calls are TRBV28 and TRBJ2-3; D possibly corresponds to TRBD2 (6 bases). The germline V and J ends were trimmed by 4 bases and 5 bases, with 13 bases remaining between them. Germline V gene lookup returns CDR1 MDHEN and CDR2 SYDVKM. This CDR3 is built from 14 residues. The DNA of the CDR3 is TGTGCCAGCAGTTCCGGGACTGGTAGAGATACGCAGTATTTT. Protein sequence: CASSSGTGRDTQYF.

This clone was seen a few times. V is TRBV30 and J is TRBJ1-4; D not certain. Germline-derived CDR1 and CDR2 are GTSNPN and SVGIG (reference sequence). Trimming took 4 bases from V and 6 from J, leaving 12 bases between them. CDR3 length: 13 amino acids. CDR3 coding DNA: TGTGCCTGGACCCCTGGCCTGGATGAAAAACTGTTTTTT. Translation: CAWTPGLDEKLFF. The full variable domain, its missing parts supplied by reference TRBV30 and TRBJ1-4, is SQTIHQWPATLVQPVGSPLSLECTVEGTSNPNLYWYRQAAGRGLQLLFYSVGIGQISSEVPQNLSASRPQDRQFILSSKKLLLSDSGFYLCAWTPGLDEKLFFGSGTQLSVL.

This clone was counted only a few times. V and J are TRBV25-1 and TRBJ2-1; D may be TRBD1 (6 bases). The germline V gene encodes CDR1 MGHDK and CDR2 SYGVNS. The CDR3 consists of 13 residues. V lost 7 bases, J lost 4 bases, and 11 bases lay in between. CDR3 protein: CASTRGLYNEQFF. In DNA form, the CDR3 reads TGTGCCAGCACCAGGGGCCTTTACAATGAGCAGTTCTTC.

V is TRBV15 and J is TRBJ2-5, with 12 bases lining up with TRBD2. The V gene end was trimmed by 4 bases and the J gene end by 5 bases; junction bases not matched to a gene: 14. This CDR3 has 18 residues. CDR1 LNHNV and CDR2 YYDKDF come from the germline V gene (reference sequence). The CDR3 spells CATSTARLAGVSGETQYF. CDR3 DNA sequence: TGTGCCACCAGCACGGCCCGACTAGCGGGAGTGTCGGGGGAGACCCAGTACTTC.

The chain is built from TRBV9 and TRBJ2-3, with TRBD2 matching over 13 bases. Germline V lookup: CDR1 SGDLS, CDR2 YYNGEE. The CDR3 covers 21 residues. V shed 1 base, J shed 3 bases, and the junction held 17 bases outside the gene matches. In DNA, the CDR3 is TGTGCCAGCAGCGTATGGGCGGGACTAGCGGGAACCGTGTATGGGACAGATACGCAGTATTTT. Translation: CASSVWAGLAGTVYGTDTQYF.

This sequence joins TRBV29-1 and TRBJ2-2; perhaps TRBD2 as D (5 bases). Trimming took off 4 bases at V and 6 bases at J, with 12 bases between the two ends. This CDR3 has 13 amino acids. Germline V gene sequence: CDR1 SQVTM, CDR2 ANQGSEA. CDR3 amino acids: CSVVGASAGELFF. Here the CDR3 DNA reads TGCAGCGTTGTGGGAGCATCCGCCGGGGAGCTGTTTTTT.

The CDR3 DNA is TGTGCCAGCAGCCGACAGGGAGATGGCTACACCTTC. Protein: CASSRQGDGYTF. V is TRBV6-6 and J is TRBJ1-2; 7 nucleotides line up with TRBD1. There are 12 residues in the CDR3. Germline loops: CDR1 MNHNY, CDR2 SVGAGI (reference sequence). Trimming at V came to 6 bases and at J to 6 bases, leaving 4 bases not matched to a gene.

This clone occurred a few times. The same CDR3 can be traced to other DNA sequences in this sample. The chain is built from TRBV2 and TRBJ2-1; the match to TRBD2 covers 8 bases. Germline CDR1 reads SNHLY; CDR2 reads FYNNEI. The CDR3 has 12 amino acids. With V trimmed by 8 bases and J by 6 bases, 3 bases remained unmatched. The DNA of the CDR3 is TGTGCCAGCCGGGCGGGGGGCAATGAGCAGTTCTTC. It encodes CASRAGGNEQFF. Full variable domain (remainder filled in from reference TRBV2 and TRBJ2-1): EPEVTQTPSHQVTQMGQEVILRCVPISNHLYFYWYRQILGQKVEFLVSFYNNEISEKSEIFDDQFSVERPDGSNFTLKIRSTKLEDSAMYFCASRAGGNEQFFGPGTRLTVL.

The chain is built from TRBV28 and TRBJ2-7; 8 positions agree with TRBD1. The J segment lost 0 bases and the V segment lost 6 bases, leaving 4 bases of the junction unmatched. Per the germline V gene, CDR1 is MDHEN and CDR2 is SYDVKM. The CDR3 spans 14 residues. The CDR3 DNA sequence: TGTGCCAGCAGATTACAGGGGGGCTCCTACGAGCAGTACTTC. Translated: CASRLQGGSYEQYF.

This clone has only a few counts. The chain combines TRBV9 with TRBJ2-1, with TRBD2 matching over 13 bases. CDR3 length equals 16 residues. Trimming at V came to 0 bases and at J to 7 bases, leaving 4 bases not matched to a gene. Germline V gene lookup returns CDR1 SGDLS and CDR2 YYNGEE. CDR3 region: CASSVGGLAGVNEQFF. The CDR3 bases are TGTGCCAGCAGCGTAGGTGGACTAGCGGGAGTAAATGAGCAGTTCTTC. The variable domain in full, with the rest retrieved from reference TRBV9 and TRBJ2-1, is DSGVTQTPKHLITATGQRVTLRCSPRSGDLSVYWYQQSLDQGLQFLIQYYNGEERAKGNILERFSAQQFPDLHSELNLSSLELGDSALYFCASSVGGLAGVNEQFFGPGTRLTVL.

V usage is TRBV19 and J usage is TRBJ2-3; 13 bases are a match to TRBD2. Looked up from germline, CDR1 is LNHDA and CDR2 is SQIVND (reference sequence). The CDR3 runs 14 residues. V lost 10 bases and J lost 4; bases outside the gene matches: 5. CDR3 amino acids: CATRTSGRSDTQYF. CDR3 bases: TGTGCCACCCGGACTAGCGGGAGATCAGATACGCAGTATTTT.

In this sample, this clone turned up a few times. The V and J genes are TRBV5-1 and TRBJ2-3; D is possibly TRBD2 (5 bases). Germline V gives CDR1 SGHRS, CDR2 YFSETQ. The V gene lost 7 bases and the J gene lost 2 bases, with 8 bases spanning the gap. CDR3 length: 12 amino acids. CDR3 in amino acids: CASLDSTDTQYF. As DNA, the CDR3 is TGCGCCAGCCTGGACTCCACAGATACGCAGTATTTT. Using reference TRBV5-1 and TRBJ2-3 for the parts outside the CDR3, the full variable domain is KAGVTQTPRYLIKTRGQQVTLSCSPISGHRSVSWYQQTPGQGLQFLFEYFSETQRNKGNFPGRFSGRQFSNSRSEMNVSTLELGDSALYLCASLDSTDTQYFGPGTRLTVL.

The V call is TRBV5-6, the J call TRBJ2-7; no clear D. CDR1 is SGHDT and CDR2 is YYEEEE in the germline V gene. The CDR3 has 15 amino acids. The V and J ends lost 0 bases and 0 bases respectively, with 10 bases between them. The CDR3 loop reads CASSLVRLGSYEQYF. For the CDR3, the DNA is TGTGCCAGCAGCTTGGTCAGGCTGGGCTCCTACGAGCAGTACTTC.

CDR3 amino acids: CASSLRDGSNQPQHF. In DNA form, the CDR3 reads TGTGCCAGCAGTTTGCGGGACGGTAGCAATCAGCCCCAGCATTTT. V and J are TRBV28 and TRBJ1-5; perhaps TRBD1 as D (5 bases). Trimming took 3 bases from V and 0 from J, leaving 9 bases between them. This CDR3 comprises 15 residues. CDR1 and CDR2 (germline): MDHEN, SYDVKM.

This clone occurred a few times. This sequence joins TRBV5-4 and TRBJ2-7, with a tentative D call TRBD1 (6 bases). The J call may be incorrect, as the DNA end agrees better with TRBJ2-5. Germline loops: CDR1 SGHNT, CDR2 YYREEE (reference sequence). The CDR3 runs 12 residues. The CDR3 reads CASSQRQATQYF. The CDR3 nucleotides read TGTGCCAGCAGTCAGCGACAGGCGACCCAGTACTTC.

The chain carries TRBV30 and TRBJ2-7; TRBD2 aligns across 8 bases. After removal of 5 bases from V and 4 bases from J, the junction contained 10 bases not matched to a gene. This CDR3 contains 14 residues. Germline V gene lookup returns CDR1 GTSNPN and CDR2 SVGIG (reference sequence). This CDR3 reads CAWGQGAGAYEQYF. The CDR3 nucleotides read TGTGCCTGGGGCCAGGGAGCGGGAGCTTACGAGCAGTACTTC.